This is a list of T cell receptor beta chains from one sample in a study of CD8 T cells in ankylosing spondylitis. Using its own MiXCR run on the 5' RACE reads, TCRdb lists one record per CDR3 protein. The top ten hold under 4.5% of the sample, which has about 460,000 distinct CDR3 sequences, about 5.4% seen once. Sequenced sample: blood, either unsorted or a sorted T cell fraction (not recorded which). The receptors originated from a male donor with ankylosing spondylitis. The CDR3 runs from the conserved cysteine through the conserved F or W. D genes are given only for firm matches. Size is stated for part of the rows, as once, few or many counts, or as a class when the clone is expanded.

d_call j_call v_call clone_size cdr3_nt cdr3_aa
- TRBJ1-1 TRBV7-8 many TGTGCCAGCAGCTTAAGGGAGACGGACACTGAAGCTTTCTTT CASSLRETDTEAFF
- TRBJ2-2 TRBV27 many TGTGCCGCCCGTCGCAACCCCACCGGGGAGCTGTTTTTT CAARRNPTGELFF
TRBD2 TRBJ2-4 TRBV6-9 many TGTGCCGACCGGAGCGGGAGGGGGGACATTCAGTACTTC CADRSGRGDIQYF
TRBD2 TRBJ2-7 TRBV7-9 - TGTGCCAGCAGCATCGCGGGAGGGCCGCTCGAGCAGTACTTC CASSIAGGPLEQYF
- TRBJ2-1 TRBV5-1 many TGCGCCAGCAGCTACCGGGACCAAACCGGGAATGAGCAGTTCTTC CASSYRDQTGNEQFF
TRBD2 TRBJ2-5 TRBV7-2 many TGTGCCAGCAGCTCATGGGGACTAGGGGATTCAGAGACCCAGTACTTC CASSSWGLGDSETQYF
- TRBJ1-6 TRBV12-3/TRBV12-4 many TGTGCCAGCAGTGCGGACCACTATAATTCACCCCTCCACTTT CASSADHYNSPLHF
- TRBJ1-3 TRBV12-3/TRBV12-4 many TGTGCCAGCAGTTCGAGCAGCAGGGGTTCGACTGGAAACACCATATATTTT CASSSSSRGSTGNTIYF
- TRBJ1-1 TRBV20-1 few TGCAGTGCACCTATGTGGCCTATGAACACTGAAGCTTTCTTT CSAPMWPMNTEAFF
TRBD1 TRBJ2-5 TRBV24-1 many TGTGCCACCAGTGATAGCACGACAGGGGGAGAGACCCAGTACTTC CATSDSTTGGETQYF